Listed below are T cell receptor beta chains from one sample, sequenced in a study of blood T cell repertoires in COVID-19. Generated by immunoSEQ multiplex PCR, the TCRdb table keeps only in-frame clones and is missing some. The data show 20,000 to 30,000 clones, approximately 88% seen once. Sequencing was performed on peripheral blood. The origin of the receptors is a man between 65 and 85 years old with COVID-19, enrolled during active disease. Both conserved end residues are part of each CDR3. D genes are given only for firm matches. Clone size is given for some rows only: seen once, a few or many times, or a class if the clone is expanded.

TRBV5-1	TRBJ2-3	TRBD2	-	CASSLITSGTDTQYF	TGCGCCAGCAGCTTGATAACTAGCGGCACAGATACGCAGTATTTT
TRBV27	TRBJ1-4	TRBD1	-	CASSFTTGTNEKLFF	TGTGCCAGCAGCTTTACGACAGGGACTAATGAAAAACTGTTTTTT
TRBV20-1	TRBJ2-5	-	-	CSVRRGETQYF	TGCAGTGTCCGCAGGGGAGAGACCCAGTACTTC
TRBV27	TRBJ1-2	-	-	CASSGGTAYGYTF	TGTGCCAGCAGCGGAGGGACCGCTTATGGCTACACCTTC
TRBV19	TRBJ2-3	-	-	CASTSRGDTQYF	TGTGCCAGTACCTCTAGGGGGGATACGCAGTATTTT
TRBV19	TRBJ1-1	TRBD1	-	CASRDRDTEAFF	TGTGCCAGTAGGGACAGGGACACTGAAGCTTTCTTT
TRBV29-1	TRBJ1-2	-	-	CSVEDLYSRRGYTF	TGCAGCGTTGAAGATTTGTACAGCCGGCGCGGCTACACCTTC
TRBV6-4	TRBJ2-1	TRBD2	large	CATGAGGPNEQFF	TGTGCCACCGGAGCGGGGGGGCCCAATGAGCAGTTCTTC
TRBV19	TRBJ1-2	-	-	CASSIPNSYGYTF	TGTGCCAGTAGTATCCCCAACAGCTATGGCTACACCTTC
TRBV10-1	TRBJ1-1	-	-	CASSENRLNTEAFF	TGCGCCAGCAGTGAAAACAGGTTGAACACTGAAGCTTTCTTT
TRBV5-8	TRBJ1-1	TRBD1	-	CASSLRTGGWKTEAFF	TGTGCCAGCAGCCTGAGGACAGGGGGCTGGAAGACTGAAGCTTTCTTT
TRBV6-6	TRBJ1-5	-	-	CASSFGISGNQPQHF	TGTGCCAGCAGTTTCGGGATTTCTGGCAATCAGCCCCAGCATTTT
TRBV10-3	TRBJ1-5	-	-	CAIQSGVSSNQPQHF	TGTGCTATCCAGTCAGGGGTATCGAGCAATCAGCCCCAGCATTTT
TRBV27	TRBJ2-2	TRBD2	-	CASSPLAGSNTGELFF	TGTGCCAGCAGTCCACTAGCGGGATCGAACACCGGGGAGCTGTTTTTT
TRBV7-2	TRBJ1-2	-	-	CASSLEPTGDLYGYTF	TGTGCCAGCAGCTTAGAACCCACAGGAGATCTCTATGGCTACACCTTC
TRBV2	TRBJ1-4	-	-	CASSFRQNEKLFF	TGTGCCAGCAGTTTCCGACAGAATGAAAAACTGTTTTTT
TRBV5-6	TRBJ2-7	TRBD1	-	CASSFRQGSPYEQYF	TGTGCCAGCAGCTTTCGACAGGGAAGCCCCTACGAGCAGTACTTC
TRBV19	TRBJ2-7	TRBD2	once	CASSTGTSGTYEQYF	TGTGCCAGTAGTACCGGGACTAGCGGAACCTACGAGCAGTACTTC
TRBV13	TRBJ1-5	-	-	CASSLARQGNQPQHF	TGTGCCAGCAGCTTAGCCCGACAGGGCAATCAGCCCCAGCATTTT
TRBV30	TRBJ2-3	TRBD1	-	CAWNRGKTDTQYF	TGTGCCTGGAACAGGGGGAAAACAGATACGCAGTATTTT
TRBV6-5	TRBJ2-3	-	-	CATNNLDSADTQYF	TGTGCCACCAACAATTTGGACTCTGCAGATACGCAGTATTTT
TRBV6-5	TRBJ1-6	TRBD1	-	CASSFGTGNSPLHF	TGTGCCAGCAGTTTTGGGACAGGCAATTCACCCCTCCACTTT
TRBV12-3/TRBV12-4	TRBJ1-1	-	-	CASSYREDTEAFF	TGTGCCAGCAGTTATAGGGAGGACACTGAAGCTTTCTTT
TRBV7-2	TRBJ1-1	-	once	CASSYPLTEAFF	TGTGCCAGCAGCTATCCTCTAACTGAAGCTTTCTTT
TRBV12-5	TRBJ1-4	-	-	CASGQGFEKLFF	TGTGCTAGTGGTCAGGGATTCGAAAAACTGTTTTTT
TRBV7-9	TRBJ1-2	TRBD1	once	CASSPLQGQVGYGYTF	TGTGCCAGCAGCCCATTACAGGGGCAAGTGGGGTATGGCTACACCTTC
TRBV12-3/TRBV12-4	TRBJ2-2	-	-	CATGTANTGELFF	TGTGCCACCGGGACTGCTAACACCGGGGAGCTGTTTTTT
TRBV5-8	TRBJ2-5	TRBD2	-	CASSLDGGGANSGETQYF	TGTGCCAGCAGCTTGGATGGCGGGGGGGCCAATTCGGGTGAGACCCAGTACTTC
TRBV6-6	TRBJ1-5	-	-	CASSPPSSIRSQPQHF	TGTGCCAGCAGTCCCCCGTCGTCGATTCGTAGTCAGCCCCAGCATTTT
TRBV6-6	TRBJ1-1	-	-	CASEDTEAFF	TGTGCCAGCGAGGACACTGAAGCTTTCTTT
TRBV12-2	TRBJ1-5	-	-	CASRPRTLGHQPQHF	TGTGCAAGTCGCCCCAGGACTCTTGGGCATCAGCCCCAGCATTTT
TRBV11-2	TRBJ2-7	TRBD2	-	CASSLVPLAGEPSYEQYF	TGTGCCAGCAGCTTAGTCCCGCTAGCGGGAGAGCCCTCCTACGAGCAGTACTTC
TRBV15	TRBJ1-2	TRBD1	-	CATSRFQGGANYGYTF	TGTGCCACCAGCAGATTTCAGGGGGGAGCTAACTATGGCTACACCTTC
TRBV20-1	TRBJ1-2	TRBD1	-	CSAGRDSTVTF	TGCAGTGCTGGAAGGGACAGTACAGTCACCTTC
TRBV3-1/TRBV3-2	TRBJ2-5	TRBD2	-	CASSQDSLAGEETQYF	TGTGCCAGCAGCCAAGATAGCCTAGCGGGAGAAGAGACCCAGTACTTC
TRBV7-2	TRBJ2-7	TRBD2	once	CASSPVTSAGEQYF	TGTGCCAGCAGCCCGGTGACTAGCGCAGGCGAGCAGTACTTC
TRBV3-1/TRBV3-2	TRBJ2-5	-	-	CASSPRAVQETQYF	TGTGCCAGCAGTCCCAGAGCGGTCCAAGAGACCCAGTACTTC
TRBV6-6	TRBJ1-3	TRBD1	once	CASSYSIQGVGNTIYF	TGTGCCAGCAGTTACTCGATACAGGGGGTCGGAAACACCATATATTTT
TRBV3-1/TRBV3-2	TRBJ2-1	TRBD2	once	CASSQGRLAGGRNEQFF	TGTGCCAGCAGCCAAGGGCGCTTAGCGGGAGGCCGCAATGAGCAGTTCTTC
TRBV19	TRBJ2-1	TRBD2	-	CASSILAGGTRNEQFF	TGTGCCAGTAGTATCTTAGCGGGAGGCACAAGAAATGAGCAGTTCTTC